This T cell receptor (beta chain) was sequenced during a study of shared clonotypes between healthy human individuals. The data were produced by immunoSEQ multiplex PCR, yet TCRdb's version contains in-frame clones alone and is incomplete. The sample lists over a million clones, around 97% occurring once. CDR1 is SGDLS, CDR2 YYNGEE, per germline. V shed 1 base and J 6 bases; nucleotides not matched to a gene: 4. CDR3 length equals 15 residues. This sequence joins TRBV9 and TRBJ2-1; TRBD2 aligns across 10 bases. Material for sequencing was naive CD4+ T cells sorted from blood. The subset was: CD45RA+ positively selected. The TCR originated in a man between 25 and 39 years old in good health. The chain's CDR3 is CASSVITSGTNEQFF. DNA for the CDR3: TGTGCCAGCAGCGTAATCACTAGCGGGACCAATGAGCAGTTCTTC.